This T cell receptor (beta chain) was profiled in a study of early T cells in non-severe SARS-CoV-2 infection. Study-wide context: Alpha and beta chains were unpaired, from unsorted whole-blood bulk RNA.

Findings of the study overall: VDJdb matches were skewed toward anti-spike CD8 T cell responses.

This clonotype was seen many times. Its antigen remains unidentified. cDNA molecules, individually, were tagged with unique molecular identifiers. One entry per CDR3 protein, called by TCRdb with MiXCR from the 5' RACE reads. The repertoire holds about 25,000 distinct CDR3 sequences, with about 4.7% as singletons. V was trimmed by 6 bases and J by 1 base, leaving 9 bases between them. The CDR3 sequence is 13 residues long. Germline values: CDR1 KGHSH, CDR2 LQKENI. The clonotype originates from an adult who was a healthcare worker with PCR-confirmed SARS-CoV-2 infection or an uninfected control (not recorded which). The sequenced material came from whole blood. The chain joins TRBV18 to TRBJ1-1; the D gene is possibly TRBD1 (5 bases). The CDR3 loop reads CASSTTGNTEAFF. The CDR3 nucleotides read TGTGCCAGCTCGACTACAGGGAACACTGAAGCTTTCTTT. The variable domain in full, with the rest retrieved from reference TRBV18 and TRBJ1-1, is NAGVMQNPRHLVRRRGQEARLRCSPMKGHSHVYWYRQLPEEGLKFMVYLQKENIIDESGMPKERFSAEFPKEGPSILRIQQVVRGDSAAYFCASSTTGNTEAFFGQGTRLTVV.